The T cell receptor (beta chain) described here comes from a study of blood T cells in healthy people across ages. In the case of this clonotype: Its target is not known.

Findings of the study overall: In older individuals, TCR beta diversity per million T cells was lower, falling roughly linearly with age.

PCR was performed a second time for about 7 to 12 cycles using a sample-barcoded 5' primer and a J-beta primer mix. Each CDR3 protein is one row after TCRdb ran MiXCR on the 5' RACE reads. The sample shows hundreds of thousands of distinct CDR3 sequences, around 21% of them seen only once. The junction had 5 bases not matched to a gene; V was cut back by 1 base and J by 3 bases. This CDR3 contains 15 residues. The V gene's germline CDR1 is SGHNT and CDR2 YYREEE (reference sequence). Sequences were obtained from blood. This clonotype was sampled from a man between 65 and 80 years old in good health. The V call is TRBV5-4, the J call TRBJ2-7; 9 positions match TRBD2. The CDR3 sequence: CASSLRLAENYEQYF. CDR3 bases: TGTGCCAGCAGCTTGAGACTAGCGGAGAACTACGAGCAGTACTTC.